Below are 27 T cell receptor beta chains sequenced from a single sample in a study of blood T cell repertoires in COVID-19. Only in-frame clones appear in the TCRdb table, and some are missing; sequencing was by immunoSEQ multiplex PCR. The profile shows over 75,000 clones, around 85% of them singletons. Specimen: peripheral blood. The receptor source for this set is a man aged 65-85 years with acute or convalescent COVID-19.

The chain employs TRBV27 and TRBJ2-3, with TRBD2 matching over 8 bases. CDR1 and CDR2 from the germline V gene are MNHEY and SMNVEV (reference sequence). The CDR3 is 17 amino acids. The J segment lost 0 bases and the V segment lost 4 bases, leaving 9 bases of the junction unmatched. CDR3 region: CASSSSLERGSTDTQYF. The CDR3 DNA sequence: TGTGCCAGCAGTTCCTCTCTAGAGCGGGGGAGCACAGATACGCAGTATTTT.

The chain is built from TRBV18 and TRBJ2-3; maybe TRBD1 (6 bases). Germline V gene lookup returns CDR1 KGHSH and CDR2 LQKENI. The CDR3 loop spans 15 amino acids. With 5 bases removed from V and 0 bases from J, the gap between germline ends came to 12 bases. CDR3 sequence: CASSDRKTSTDTQYF. CDR3 DNA: TGTGCCAGCTCAGACAGGAAGACTAGCACAGATACGCAGTATTTT.

The rearrangement links TRBV5-4 to TRBJ1-2; D not certain. The CDR3 is 13 amino acids. The V gene's germline CDR1 is SGHNT and CDR2 YYREEE (reference sequence). V was pared by 6 bases and J by 4 bases, with 13 bases between. The CDR3 sequence is CASTVQSSYGYTF. CDR3 nucleotides: TGTGCCAGCACCGTACAGTCATCCTATGGCTACACCTTC.

The rearrangement joins TRBV6-4 to TRBJ2-3; maybe TRBD2 (6 bases). This CDR3 spans 16 amino acids. V dropped 0 bases and J dropped 0 bases, with 10 bases sitting between them. CDR1 is MRHNA, CDR2 SNTAGT, per germline. The CDR3 reads CASSDSGGLSTDTQYF. The CDR3 DNA is TGTGCCAGCAGTGACTCGGGAGGTCTTAGCACAGATACGCAGTATTTT.

This chain connects TRBV4-1 to TRBJ2-1, with D possibly matching TRBD2 (6 bases). Germline-derived CDR1 and CDR2 are MGHRA and YSYEKL. This CDR3 is built from 15 residues. Trimming pared 4 bases from V and 0 bases from J, leaving 10 bases between. The CDR3 DNA reads TGCGCCAGCAGCCCCGACGGGAGCTCCTACAATGAGCAGTTCTTC. Its translation: CASSPDGSSYNEQFF.

V gene TRBV12-5 combines with J gene TRBJ2-7; 7 bases are shared with TRBD1. The V and J ends lost 2 bases and 3 bases, in that order; junction bases with no gene match: 7. Germline CDR1 and CDR2: LGHNT and FRNRAP. There are 15 residues in the CDR3. CDR3 sequence (DNA): TGTGCTAGTGGTTTGCCGAGGACAGGTAACTACGAGCAGTACGTC. Protein sequence: CASGLPRTGNYEQYV.

CDR3 DNA: TGTGCCAGCAGCTACACTAGCGGGGGAACCTACGAGCAGTACGTC. Its protein is CASSYTSGGTYEQYV. The gene calls are TRBV11-2 and TRBJ2-7; 11 bases match TRBD2. The CDR3 spans 15 residues. Trimming at V came to 4 bases and at J to 2 bases, leaving 4 bases not matched to a gene. Germline V gene data show CDR1 as SGHAT and CDR2 as FQNNGV.

The gene calls are TRBV5-5 and TRBJ2-5, with D maybe TRBD2 (6 bases). Deletions cut 5 bases from V and 4 bases from J, with 18 bases between. Germline V gene sequence: CDR1 SGHKS, CDR2 YYEKEE (reference sequence). The CDR3 extends over 15 amino acids. In DNA form, the CDR3 reads TGTGCCAGCAGACTATCGTTCGGGGGTTTAGAGACCCAGTACTTC. It yields the protein CASRLSFGGLETQYF.

This chain links TRBV18 with TRBJ2-5; maybe TRBD1 (6 bases). Germline V lookup: CDR1 KGHSH, CDR2 LQKENI. V was pared by 4 bases and J by 7 bases, with 16 bases between. The CDR3 spans 14 residues. The CDR3 reads CASSLGAERGTQYF. The DNA for the CDR3 is TGTGCCAGCTCACTGGGGGCAGAAAGGGGGACCCAGTACTTC.

The V call is TRBV20-1, the J call TRBJ1-1; D is possibly TRBD1 (6 bases). CDR1 DFQATT and CDR2 SNEGSKA come from the germline V gene (reference sequence). The CDR3 is made up of 11 amino acids. V gave up 8 bases and J gave up 4 bases, with 11 bases separating them. CDR3 coding DNA: TGCAGTTCACAGGGTGGCACTGAAGCTTTCTTT. Its protein is CSSQGGTEAFF.

The J gene is TRBJ2-5, the V gene TRBV10-1, with 10 bases that match TRBD2. The germline CDR1 and CDR2 sequences are WNHNN and SYGVQD (reference sequence). Trimming took 5 bases from V and 5 from J; bases not matched to a gene: 5. CDR3 length equals 14 residues. CDR3 residues: CASSRGTSAETQYF. CDR3 coding DNA: TGCGCCAGCAGTCGCGGGACTAGCGCCGAGACCCAGTACTTC.

The V gene is TRBV4-1, the J gene TRBJ2-5, with D possibly matching TRBD1 (5 bases). The germline V gene has CDR1 MGHRA and CDR2 YSYEKL. This CDR3 spans 14 amino acids. V was trimmed by 3 bases and J by 4 bases, leaving 12 bases between them. This CDR3 reads CASSHPSRGETQYF. CDR3 DNA: TGCGCCAGCAGCCATCCCTCAAGGGGAGAGACCCAGTACTTC.

The count of this clone is one. The chain joins TRBV5-1 to TRBJ2-3, with 8 bases that match TRBD2. The CDR3 length is 15 residues. The germline gives CDR1 SGHRS, CDR2 YFSETQ. V trimming: 0 bases; J trimming: 11 bases; junction bases outside the gene matches: 11. The CDR3: CASSLGVTSADVQYF. The CDR3 DNA sequence: TGCGCCAGCAGCTTGGGAGTGACTAGCGCTGACGTGCAGTATTTT.

This clone was observed a handful of times. The chain joins TRBV6-5 to TRBJ1-5, with TRBD1 as a possible D gene (6 bases). Germline V gives CDR1 MNHEY, CDR2 SVGAGI. The CDR3 loop spans 14 amino acids. Trimming took off 2 bases at V and 3 bases at J, with 8 bases between the two ends. CDR3 in DNA: TGTGCCAGCAGTTACGACAGGTACAATCAGCCCCAGCATTTT. Amino acids: CASSYDRYNQPQHF.

This sequence joins TRBV5-6 and TRBJ1-6; TRBD1 matches 9 bases. Germline V gives CDR1 SGHDT, CDR2 YYEEEE. CDR3 size: 17 residues. After removal of 3 bases from V and 5 bases from J, the junction contained 9 bases not matched to a gene. The CDR3 DNA follows: TGTGCCAGCAGCTCTTTGGGGGACAGGGCCGATAATTCACCCCTCCACTTT. Its translation: CASSSLGDRADNSPLHF.

The chain carries TRBV4-1 and TRBJ1-4; D gene uncertain. The V end lost 1 base, the J end lost 7 bases, and 7 bases lay between the germline ends. This CDR3 spans 13 amino acids. Germline assignment: CDR1 MGHRA and CDR2 YSYEKL. The CDR3 DNA reads as TGCGCCAGCAGCCAAGTAGTGCCTGAAAAACTGTTTTTT. Translating it yields CASSQVVPEKLFF.

Here the CDR3 reads CASSPGLAGETQYF. CDR3 DNA: TGCGCCAGCAGCCCGGGACTAGCGGGCGAGACCCAGTACTTC. J is TRBJ2-5 and V is TRBV5-1; 12 bases map to TRBD2. V shed 4 bases and J 5 bases; nucleotides not matched to a gene: 3. From germline, CDR1 is SGHRS and CDR2 YFSETQ. CDR3 size: 14 residues.

CDR3 in amino acids: CASSYSRGNQPQHF. CDR3 nucleotides: TGTGCCAGCAGTTACTCGAGAGGGAATCAGCCCCAGCATTTT. The rearrangement links TRBV6-5 to TRBJ1-5; no reliable D call. Trimming removed 0 bases from V and 4 bases from J, with 7 bases in between. CDR3 size: 14 residues. Germline values: CDR1 MNHEY, CDR2 SVGAGI.

The gene calls are TRBV5-4 and TRBJ2-6, with D perhaps matching TRBD1 (5 bases). This CDR3 is 18 amino acids long. V shed 0 bases and J shed 0 bases, with 13 bases lying between them. Germline CDR1 SGHNT, CDR2 YYREEE (reference sequence). The CDR3 DNA reads TGTGCCAGCAGCTTGGATCAGGGTCATAGCTCTGGGGCCAACGTCCTGACTTTC. Translation gives CASSLDQGHSSGANVLTF.

This clone was seen more than once but under ten times. This rearrangement joins TRBV5-1 to TRBJ2-2, with 9 bases aligning to TRBD2. The ends lost 4 bases at V and 8 bases at J; junction bases unmatched: 12. This CDR3 has 16 amino acids. The germline V gene has CDR1 SGHRS and CDR2 YFSETQ. CDR3 sequence reads: CASSPAPGTSLGELFF. CDR3 nucleotide sequence: TGCGCCAGCAGCCCGGCTCCCGGGACTAGCTTGGGGGAGCTGTTTTTT.

The gene calls are TRBV28 and TRBJ1-4; tentative D call: TRBD1 (6 bases). The length of the CDR3 is 14 residues. Germline V gives CDR1 MDHEN, CDR2 SYDVKM. V dropped 5 bases and J dropped 8 bases, with 15 bases sitting between them. The CDR3 loop reads CASSPTGWEEKLFF. In DNA form, the CDR3 reads TGTGCCAGCAGTCCAACAGGGTGGGAGGAAAAACTGTTTTTT.

The chain carries TRBV2 and TRBJ2-3; the match to TRBD1 covers 9 bases. This CDR3 spans 15 amino acids. Germline V lookup: CDR1 SNHLY, CDR2 FYNNEI. The V segment lost 6 bases and the J segment 3 bases; nucleotides outside the gene matches: 7. CDR3 residues: CASRETGGATDTQYF. The DNA for the CDR3 is TGTGCCAGCAGAGAAACAGGGGGCGCAACAGATACGCAGTATTTT. The entire variable domain, with the rest obtained from reference TRBV2 and TRBJ2-3, is as follows: EPEVTQTPSHQVTQMGQEVILRCVPISNHLYFYWYRQILGQKVEFLVSFYNNEISEKSEIFDDQFSVERPDGSNFTLKIRSTKLEDSAMYFCASRETGGATDTQYFGPGTRLTVL.

This clone was picked up a small number of times. J is TRBJ1-5 and V is TRBV27; D remains ambiguous. V lost 5 bases, J lost 4 bases, and 15 bases lay in between. Germline V gene sequence: CDR1 MNHEY, CDR2 SMNVEV (reference sequence). This CDR3 is built from 15 residues. The DNA for the CDR3 is TGTGCCAGCAGTCCCTACTCGGGTCGGAATCAGCCCCAGCATTTT. It codes for CASSPYSGRNQPQHF.

V gene TRBV4-2 combines with J gene TRBJ2-1, with 8 bases identical to TRBD2. The CDR3 totals 16 residues. Germline V gene lookup returns CDR1 LGHNA and CDR2 YNFKEQ. V shed 5 bases, J shed 0 bases, and the junction held 6 bases outside the gene matches. CDR3 DNA: TGTGCCAGCAGCACGCGGGGGGCCAGCTCCTACAATGAGCAGTTCTTC. Its protein is CASSTRGASSYNEQFF.

The chain recombines TRBV10-1 with TRBJ2-5, with 7 bases matching TRBD2. The CDR3 has 13 residues. Germline V gene data show CDR1 as WNHNN and CDR2 as SYGVQD (reference sequence). V gave up 6 bases and J gave up 4 bases; unmatched junction bases: 5. The CDR3 spells CASSRGDGETQYF. CDR3 nucleotides: TGCGCCAGCAGCCGGGGGGATGGAGAGACCCAGTACTTC.

In its sample, this clone was seen a few times. The V and J genes are TRBV7-3 and TRBJ1-6, with a tentative D call TRBD1 (5 bases). Germline-derived CDR1 and CDR2 are SGHTA and FQGTGA. The V end lost 5 bases, the J end lost 6 bases, and 8 bases lay between the germline ends. CDR3 length equals 13 residues. The CDR3 here is CASSRDSNSPLHF. The CDR3, as DNA: TGTGCCAGCAGCCGGGACTCTAATTCACCCCTCCACTTT.

This chain uses TRBV2 with TRBJ2-6; D perhaps matches TRBD1 (5 bases). The CDR3 spans 17 residues. CDR1 and CDR2 from the germline V gene are SNHLY and FYNNEI. V lost 2 bases to trimming and J lost 1 base, with 12 bases between them. The CDR3 sequence is CASSERGRMSGANVLTF. The DNA of the CDR3 is TGTGCCAGCAGTGAAAGGGGCAGAATGTCTGGGGCCAACGTCCTGACTTTC.